Each of the 19 T cell receptor beta chains below was sequenced from the same sample in a study of response to subunit inactivated influenza vaccine. In TCRdb, the RT-PCR reads were re-called with MiXCR into one record per CDR3 protein. This repertoire shows approximately 520,000 distinct CDR3 sequences, approximately 15% found once; its top ten account for about 3%. The specimen was CD4+ T cells sorted from PBMCs, collected 23 to 25 months after vaccination. The receptor set was obtained from a man aged 50 to 69 who received an inactivated influenza vaccine.

This clonotype showed up many times. DNA for the CDR3: TGTGCCAGCAGCTTAGGACTAGCGCCCAATGAGCAGTTCTTC. It encodes CASSLGLAPNEQFF. The chain combines TRBV7-2 with TRBJ2-1, with 8 nucleotides matching TRBD2. Germline assignment: CDR1 SGHTA and CDR2 FQGNSA. The junction had 2 bases not matched to a gene; V was cut back by 1 base and J by 6 bases. The CDR3 covers 14 residues.

This clonotype was observed a few times. The V gene is TRBV7-8, the J gene TRBJ1-1; D gene uncertain. V was cut by 2 bases and J by 5 bases, with 12 bases left in between. The CDR3 is 14 amino acids. Germline V CDR1 and CDR2: SGHVS, FQNEAQ. For the CDR3, the DNA is TGTGCCAGCAGCTTAATGGGCGGGGAGACTGAAGCTTTCTTT. Translating it yields CASSLMGGETEAFF.

This clonotype was seen a handful of times. The chain is built from TRBV7-2 and TRBJ2-5; no clear D. The CDR3 contains 14 residues. From germline, CDR1 is SGHTA and CDR2 FQGNSA. Trimming removed 2 bases from V and 4 bases from J, with 11 bases in between. The CDR3 protein is CASSLNVAAETQYF. As DNA, the CDR3 is TGTGCCAGCAGCTTAAACGTTGCGGCAGAGACCCAGTACTTC. Full variable domain (outside the CDR3, taken from reference TRBV7-2 and TRBJ2-5): GAGVSQSPSNKVTEKGKDVELRCDPISGHTALYWYRQSLGQGLEFLIYFQGNSAPDKSGLPSDRFSAERTGGSVSTLTIQRTQQEDSAVYLCASSLNVAAETQYFGPGTRLLVL.

In this sample, this clonotype turned up many times. The chain links TRBV3-1 to TRBJ2-5; D remains unclear. Trimming removed 1 base from V and 3 bases from J, with 15 bases in between. The CDR3 has 16 residues. Germline V gives CDR1 LGHDT, CDR2 YNNKEL (reference sequence). The chain's CDR3 is CASSQGAPLVKETQYF. The CDR3 nucleotides read TGTGCCAGCAGCCAAGGAGCGCCGCTAGTGAAAGAGACCCAGTACTTC.

This clonotype was recorded a few times. V is TRBV6-2 or TRBV6-3 and J is TRBJ1-1, with D maybe TRBD1 (6 bases). The CDR3 contains 14 residues. The V gene's germline CDR1 is MNHEY and CDR2 SVGEGT. V lost 6 bases to trimming and J lost 1 base, with 12 bases between them. CDR3 loop: CASRYRVQNTEAFF. In DNA form, the CDR3 reads TGTGCCAGCAGGTACAGGGTACAGAACACTGAAGCTTTCTTT.

The J gene is TRBJ2-1, the V gene TRBV28, with D maybe TRBD1 (6 bases). The CDR3 sequence is 16 residues long. From germline, CDR1 is MDHEN and CDR2 SYDVKM. The germline V and J ends were trimmed by 4 bases and 12 bases, with 25 bases remaining between them. CDR3 amino acids: CASSSIRGSYNEGQFF. The CDR3 bases are TGTGCCAGCAGTTCGATCAGGGGCTCCTACAATGAGGGGCAGTTCTTC.

The chain carries TRBV20-1 and TRBJ2-3; 11 bases map to TRBD2. Germline V gene data show CDR1 as DFQATT and CDR2 as SNEGSKA (reference sequence). V dropped 3 bases and J dropped 5; count of bases not matched to a gene: 16. The CDR3 loop spans 18 amino acids. The CDR3 here is CSASMTFSGRALRDTQYF. For the CDR3, the DNA is TGCAGTGCTAGCATGACATTTAGCGGGAGGGCCTTAAGAGATACGCAGTATTTT.

The rearrangement joins TRBV7-2 to TRBJ2-1, with 7 bases lining up with TRBD2. The CDR3 is 16 residues long. Unmatched junction bases numbered 3, after V lost 1 base and J lost 0 bases. Looked up from germline, CDR1 is SGHTA and CDR2 is FQGNSA. The DNA for the CDR3 is TGTGCCAGCAGCTTAGATGCGGGAGCCTCCTACAATGAGCAGTTCTTC. Translated: CASSLDAGASYNEQFF. Filled out from reference TRBV7-2 and TRBJ2-1, the complete variable domain reads GAGVSQSPSNKVTEKGKDVELRCDPISGHTALYWYRQSLGQGLEFLIYFQGNSAPDKSGLPSDRFSAERTGGSVSTLTIQRTQQEDSAVYLCASSLDAGASYNEQFFGPGTRLTVL.

A few counts support this clonotype. The chain couples TRBV12-3 or TRBV12-4 to TRBJ2-2; D is unresolved. The CDR3 consists of 11 residues. V lost 6 bases to trimming and J lost 8 bases, with 7 bases between them. CDR3 region: CASSRRGELFF. CDR3 DNA: TGTGCCAGCAGCCGACGGGGGGAGCTGTTTTTT.

This clonotype was found a few times. V usage is TRBV29-1 and J usage is TRBJ1-1; D remains ambiguous. Trimming pared 0 bases from V and 8 bases from J, leaving 13 bases between. The CDR3 has 13 residues. From germline, CDR1 is SQVTM and CDR2 ANQGSEA. CDR3 in amino acids: CSVEDSMREEAFF. The CDR3 region has the DNA TGCAGCGTTGAAGATTCTATGAGGGAAGAAGCTTTCTTT.

This clonotype was seen only a few times. The V call is TRBV20-1, the J call TRBJ1-6; TRBD1 matches at 9 bases. The V and J ends lost 4 bases and 10 bases, in that order; junction bases with no gene match: 5. This CDR3 contains 13 residues. Germline-derived CDR1 and CDR2 are DFQATT and SNEGSKA (reference sequence). The CDR3 DNA reads as TGCAGTGCTAACAGGGGGCAGGGATCACCCCTCCACTTT. It encodes CSANRGQGSPLHF.

The rearrangement links TRBV11-2 to TRBJ2-1; D is unclear. The CDR3 has 16 amino acids. With 2 bases removed from V and 0 bases from J, the gap between germline ends came to 11 bases. Germline loops: CDR1 SGHAT, CDR2 FQNNGV. CDR3 in DNA: TGTGCCAGCAGCTTACTGGGCCCGGGCTCCTACAATGAGCAGTTCTTC. As protein: CASSLLGPGSYNEQFF.

This sequence joins TRBV10-3 and TRBJ2-1; 7 nucleotides match TRBD2. There are 12 residues in the CDR3. Germline trimming cut 6 bases from V and 8 bases from J; bases unmatched to any gene: 4. CDR1 and CDR2 from the germline V gene are ENHRY and SYGVKD. As DNA, the CDR3 is TGTGCCATCAGGCGGGGGTGGGATGAGCAGTTCTTC. Its protein is CAIRRGWDEQFF.

This sequence joins TRBV11-2 and TRBJ2-5; D gene uncertain. V dropped 2 bases and J dropped 7 bases, with 8 bases sitting between them. Germline CDR1 and CDR2: SGHAT and FQNNGV. The CDR3 extends over 12 amino acids. The CDR3 DNA is TGTGCCAGCAGCTTATCTCCGCCGACCCAGTACTTC. This gives the protein CASSLSPPTQYF.

V is TRBV7-9 and J is TRBJ1-1; D gene ambiguous. The V end lost 1 base, the J end lost 8 bases, and 11 bases lay between the germline ends. The CDR3 extends over 13 amino acids. In germline, CDR1 is SEHNR, CDR2 FQNEAQ (reference sequence). CDR3 loop: CASSLEVAVEAFF. DNA of the CDR3: TGTGCCAGCAGCTTAGAGGTGGCAGTAGAAGCTTTCTTT.

This clonotype was counted at least ten times. V is TRBV7-2 and J is TRBJ2-7; TRBD2 matches 11 bases. Germline CDR1 is SGHTA and CDR2 is FQGNSA. The ends lost 5 bases at V and 6 bases at J; junction bases unmatched: 6. The CDR3 totals 14 residues. Here the CDR3 DNA reads TGTGCCAGCAGCCAGACTAGCGGGGTCTTCGAGCAGTACTTC. Its translation: CASSQTSGVFEQYF. The variable domain in full, with the rest retrieved from reference TRBV7-2 and TRBJ2-7, is GAGVSQSPSNKVTEKGKDVELRCDPISGHTALYWYRQSLGQGLEFLIYFQGNSAPDKSGLPSDRFSAERTGGSVSTLTIQRTQQEDSAVYLCASSQTSGVFEQYFGPGTRLTVT.

This chain links TRBV20-1 with TRBJ2-1, with D possibly being TRBD1 (6 bases). CDR1 DFQATT and CDR2 SNEGSKA come from the germline V gene (reference sequence). Trimming removed 3 bases from V and 7 bases from J, with 22 bases in between. The CDR3 has 16 residues. In DNA form, the CDR3 reads TGCAGTGCTAGGGGGTGGGGGCAGGGGATTGCGAATGAGCAGTTCTTC. Translated: CSARGWGQGIANEQFF.

This clonotype has more than one count but fewer than ten. The chain employs TRBV12-3 or TRBV12-4 and TRBJ2-3, with TRBD2 matching 12 bases. Unmatched junction bases numbered 2, after V lost 0 bases and J lost 4 bases. This CDR3 is built from 16 residues. The CDR3: CASSLALAGGADTQYF. CDR3 in DNA: TGTGCCAGCAGTTTAGCGCTAGCGGGGGGGGCAGATACGCAGTATTTT.

The table lists this clonotype with a few counts. This chain links TRBV5-1 with TRBJ2-5, with unresolved D. Trimming shortened V by 0 bases and J by 5 bases, and 11 bases separated the two germline ends. The CDR3 loop spans 14 amino acids. Per germline, CDR1 SGHRS and CDR2 YFSETQ. CDR3 in amino acids: CASSLEGRLETQYF. The DNA of the CDR3 is TGCGCCAGCAGCTTGGAGGGCAGATTGGAGACCCAGTACTTC.